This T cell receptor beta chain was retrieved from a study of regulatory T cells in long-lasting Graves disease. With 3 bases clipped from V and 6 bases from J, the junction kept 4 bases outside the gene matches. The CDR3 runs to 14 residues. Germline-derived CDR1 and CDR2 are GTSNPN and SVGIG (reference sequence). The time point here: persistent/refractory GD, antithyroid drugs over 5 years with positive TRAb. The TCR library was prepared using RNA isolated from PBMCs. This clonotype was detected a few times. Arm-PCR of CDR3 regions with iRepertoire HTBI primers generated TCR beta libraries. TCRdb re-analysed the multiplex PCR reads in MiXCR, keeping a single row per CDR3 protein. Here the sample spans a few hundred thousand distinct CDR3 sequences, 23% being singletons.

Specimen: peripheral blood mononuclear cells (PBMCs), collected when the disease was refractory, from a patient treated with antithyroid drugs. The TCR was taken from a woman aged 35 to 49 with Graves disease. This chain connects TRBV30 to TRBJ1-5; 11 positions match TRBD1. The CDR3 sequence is CAWSLGQGAQPQHF. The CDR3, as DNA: TGTGCCTGGAGCTTAGGACAGGGGGCTCAGCCCCAGCATTTT.